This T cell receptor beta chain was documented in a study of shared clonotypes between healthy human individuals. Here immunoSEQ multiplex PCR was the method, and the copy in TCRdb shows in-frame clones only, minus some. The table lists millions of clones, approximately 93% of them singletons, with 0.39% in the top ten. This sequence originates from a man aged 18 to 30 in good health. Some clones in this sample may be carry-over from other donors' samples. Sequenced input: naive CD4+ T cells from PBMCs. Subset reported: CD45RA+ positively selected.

CDR3 amino acids: CASSQSRAGPNEKLFF. Here the CDR3 DNA reads TGCGCCAGCAGCCAATCAAGAGCAGGCCCTAATGAAAAACTGTTTTTT. The V and J genes are TRBV4-1 and TRBJ1-4; D not resolved. The germline V and J ends were trimmed by 2 bases and 3 bases, with 13 bases remaining between them. The V gene's germline CDR1 is MGHRA and CDR2 YSYEKL. The CDR3 consists of 16 residues.